Included here is one T cell receptor beta chain sequence, with context. The germline gives CDR1 SGHRS, CDR2 YFSETQ. V was clipped by 0 bases and J by 6 bases; unmatched bases: 9. CDR3 length: 15 residues. The data belong to a study of blood T cell repertoires in COVID-19. As for the study in general: Samples of COVID-19 (acute and convalescent) were obtained from the United States, Italy and Spain.

Method: immunoSEQ multiplex PCR; TCRdb's copy keeps in-frame clones and lacks some. The sample lists about 250,000 clones, about 82% seen once, with about 9.1% in the top ten. Cohorts were determined from participant-reported clinical history. V and J are TRBV5-1 and TRBJ2-7, with 7 bases that match TRBD1. The TCR was taken from a woman between 45 and 60 years old with acute COVID-19. What was sequenced was PBMCs or T cells enriched from blood (not recorded which). This CDR3 is CASSLGGGLVSEQYF. Written as DNA, the CDR3 is TGCGCCAGCAGCTTGGGAGGGGGCTTAGTAAGCGAGCAGTACTTC.